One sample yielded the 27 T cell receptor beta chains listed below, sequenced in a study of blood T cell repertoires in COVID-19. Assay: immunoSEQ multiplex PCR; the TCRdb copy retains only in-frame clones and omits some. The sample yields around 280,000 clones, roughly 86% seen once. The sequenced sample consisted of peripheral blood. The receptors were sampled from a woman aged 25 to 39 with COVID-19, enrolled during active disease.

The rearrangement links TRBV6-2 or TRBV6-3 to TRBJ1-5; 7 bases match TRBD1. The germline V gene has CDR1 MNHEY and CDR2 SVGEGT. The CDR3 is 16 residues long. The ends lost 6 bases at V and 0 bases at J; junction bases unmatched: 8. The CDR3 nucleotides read TGTGCCAGCAGCCCTCCCGGGACAGTTAGCAATCAGCCCCAGCATTTT. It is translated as CASSPPGTVSNQPQHF.

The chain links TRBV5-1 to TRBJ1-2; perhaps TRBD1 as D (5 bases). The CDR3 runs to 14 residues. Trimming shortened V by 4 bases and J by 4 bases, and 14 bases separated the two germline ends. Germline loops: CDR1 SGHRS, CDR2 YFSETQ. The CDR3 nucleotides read TGCGCCAGCAGCAGAGATGGGGGGTTCTATGGCTACACCTTC. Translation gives CASSRDGGFYGYTF.

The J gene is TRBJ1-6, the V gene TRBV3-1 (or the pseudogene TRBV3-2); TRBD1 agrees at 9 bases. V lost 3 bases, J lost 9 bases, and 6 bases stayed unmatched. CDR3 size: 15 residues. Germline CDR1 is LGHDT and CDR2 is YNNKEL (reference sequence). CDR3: CASSHGQGQGSPLHF. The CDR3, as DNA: TGTGCCAGCAGCCACGGACAGGGGCAGGGTTCACCCCTCCACTTT.

For the CDR3, the DNA is TGTGCTAGTGGTTTGGACGACAGGAGCTATGGCTACACCTTC. This encodes CASGLDDRSYGYTF. The chain carries TRBV12-5 and TRBJ1-2; D perhaps matches TRBD1 (6 bases). Germline assignment: CDR1 LGHNT and CDR2 FRNRAP. This CDR3 contains 14 residues. V lost 1 base, J lost 4 bases, and 10 bases lay in between.

Here the CDR3 reads CASSPRTGQAFF. Written as DNA, the CDR3 is TGTGCCAGCAGTCCCCGGACAGGGCAAGCTTTCTTT. The V call is TRBV6-5, the J call TRBJ1-1, with 8 positions matching TRBD1. Germline V gives CDR1 MNHEY, CDR2 SVGAGI. This CDR3 has 12 residues. The V segment lost 5 bases and the J segment 9 bases; nucleotides outside the gene matches: 5.

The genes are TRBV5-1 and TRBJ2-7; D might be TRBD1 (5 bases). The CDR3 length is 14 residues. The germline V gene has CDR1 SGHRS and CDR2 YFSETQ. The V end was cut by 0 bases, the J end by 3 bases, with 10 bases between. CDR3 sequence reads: CASSLALDSYEQYF. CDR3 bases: TGCGCCAGCAGCTTGGCCTTAGACAGCTACGAGCAGTACTTC.

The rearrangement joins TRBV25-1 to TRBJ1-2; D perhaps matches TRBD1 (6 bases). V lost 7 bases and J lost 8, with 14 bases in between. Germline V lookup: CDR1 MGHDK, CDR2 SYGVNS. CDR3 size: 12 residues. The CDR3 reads CASNKGDLGYTF. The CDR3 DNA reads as TGTGCCAGCAATAAGGGGGATCTGGGCTACACCTTC.

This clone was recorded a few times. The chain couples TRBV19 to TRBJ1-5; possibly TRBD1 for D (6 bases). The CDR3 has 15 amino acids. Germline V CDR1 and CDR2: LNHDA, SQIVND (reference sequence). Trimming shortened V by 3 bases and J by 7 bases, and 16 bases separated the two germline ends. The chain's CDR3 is CASSILGQPGQPQHF. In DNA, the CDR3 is TGTGCCAGTAGTATCCTTGGACAGCCTGGGCAGCCCCAGCATTTT.

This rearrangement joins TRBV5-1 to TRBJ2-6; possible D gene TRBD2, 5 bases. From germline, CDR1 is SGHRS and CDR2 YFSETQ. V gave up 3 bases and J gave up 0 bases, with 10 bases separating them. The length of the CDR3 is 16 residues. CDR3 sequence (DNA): TGCGCCAGCAGCTCAGGACTGTCCTCTGGGGCCAACGTCCTGACTTTC. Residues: CASSSGLSSGANVLTF.

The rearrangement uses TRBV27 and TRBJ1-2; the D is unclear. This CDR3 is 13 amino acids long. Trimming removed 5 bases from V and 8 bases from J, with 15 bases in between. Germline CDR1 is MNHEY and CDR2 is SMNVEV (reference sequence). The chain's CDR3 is CASSPRAQAGYTF. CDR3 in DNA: TGTGCCAGCAGTCCGCGGGCCCAGGCGGGCTACACCTTC.

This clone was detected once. The CDR3 loop reads CASQRLATNEKLFF. CDR3 DNA: TGTGCCAGCCAACGGTTGGCAACTAATGAAAAACTGTTTTTT. V gene TRBV7-9 combines with J gene TRBJ1-4; D is uncertain. The CDR3 has 14 residues. Trimming shortened V by 8 bases and J by 0 bases, and 10 bases separated the two germline ends. Germline-derived CDR1 and CDR2 are SEHNR and FQNEAQ (reference sequence).

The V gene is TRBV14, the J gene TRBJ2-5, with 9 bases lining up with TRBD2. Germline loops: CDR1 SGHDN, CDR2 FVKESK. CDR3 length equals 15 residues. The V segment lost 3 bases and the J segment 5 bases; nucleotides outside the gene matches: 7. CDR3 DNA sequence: TGTGCCAGCAGCCAGAGGCGGGGGGGACGGGAGACCCAGTACTTC. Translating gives CASSQRRGGRETQYF.

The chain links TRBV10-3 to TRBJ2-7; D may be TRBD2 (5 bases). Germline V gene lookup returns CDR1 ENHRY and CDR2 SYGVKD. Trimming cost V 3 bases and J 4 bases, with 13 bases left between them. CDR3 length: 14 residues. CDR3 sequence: CAISEGQRLYEQYF. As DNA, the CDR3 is TGTGCCATCAGTGAAGGCCAGAGACTATACGAGCAGTACTTC.

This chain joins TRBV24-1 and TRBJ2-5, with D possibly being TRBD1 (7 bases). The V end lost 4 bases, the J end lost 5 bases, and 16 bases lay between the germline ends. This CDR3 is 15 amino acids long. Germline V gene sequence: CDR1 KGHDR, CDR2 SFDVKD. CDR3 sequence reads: CATSDRGTESETQYF. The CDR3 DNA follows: TGTGCCACCAGTGACCGCGGGACAGAATCGGAGACCCAGTACTTC.

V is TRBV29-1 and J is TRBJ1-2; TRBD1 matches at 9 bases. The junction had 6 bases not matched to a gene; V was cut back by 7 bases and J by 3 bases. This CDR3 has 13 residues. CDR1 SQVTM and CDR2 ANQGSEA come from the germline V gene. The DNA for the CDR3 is TGCAGCGCCAGACGGACAGGGGACTATGGCTACACCTTC. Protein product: CSARRTGDYGYTF.

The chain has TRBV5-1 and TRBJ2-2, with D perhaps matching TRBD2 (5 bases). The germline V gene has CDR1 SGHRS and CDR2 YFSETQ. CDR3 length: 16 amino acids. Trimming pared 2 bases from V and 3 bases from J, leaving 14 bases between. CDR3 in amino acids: CASSFSRGVDTGELFF. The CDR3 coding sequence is TGCGCCAGCAGCTTCTCACGGGGTGTCGACACCGGGGAGCTGTTTTTT.

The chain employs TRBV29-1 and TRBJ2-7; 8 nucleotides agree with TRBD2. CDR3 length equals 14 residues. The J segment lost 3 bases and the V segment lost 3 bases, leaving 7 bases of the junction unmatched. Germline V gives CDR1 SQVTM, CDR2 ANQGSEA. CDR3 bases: TGCAGCGTTGATGCGAGCGGGGGACTCTACGAGCAGTACTTC. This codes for CSVDASGGLYEQYF.

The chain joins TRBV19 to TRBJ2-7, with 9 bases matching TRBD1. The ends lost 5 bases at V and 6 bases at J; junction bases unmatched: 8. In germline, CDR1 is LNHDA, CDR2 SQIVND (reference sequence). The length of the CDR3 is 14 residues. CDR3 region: CASSYRTGVFEQYF. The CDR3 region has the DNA TGTGCCAGTAGTTACCGGACAGGGGTGTTCGAGCAGTACTTC.

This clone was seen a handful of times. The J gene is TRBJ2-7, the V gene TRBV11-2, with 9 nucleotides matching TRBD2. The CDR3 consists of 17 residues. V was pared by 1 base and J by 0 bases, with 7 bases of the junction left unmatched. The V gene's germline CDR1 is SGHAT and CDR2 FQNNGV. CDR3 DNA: TGTGCCAGCAGCTTAGTAAGCGGGGGGCCCAGCTCCTACGAGCAGTACTTC. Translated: CASSLVSGGPSSYEQYF.

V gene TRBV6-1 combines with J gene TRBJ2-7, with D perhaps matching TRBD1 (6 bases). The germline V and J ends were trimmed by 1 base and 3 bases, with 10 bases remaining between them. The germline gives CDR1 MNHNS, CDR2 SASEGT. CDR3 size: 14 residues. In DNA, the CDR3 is TGTGCCAGCAGTGAAGTCGGGACAAACTACGAGCAGTACTTC. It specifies CASSEVGTNYEQYF.

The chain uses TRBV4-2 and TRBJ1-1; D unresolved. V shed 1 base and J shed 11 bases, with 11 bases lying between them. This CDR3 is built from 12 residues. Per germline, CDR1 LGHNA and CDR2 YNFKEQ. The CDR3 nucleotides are TGTGCCAGCAGCCAAGTTTCCGTGGGCGCTTTCTTT. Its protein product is CASSQVSVGAFF.

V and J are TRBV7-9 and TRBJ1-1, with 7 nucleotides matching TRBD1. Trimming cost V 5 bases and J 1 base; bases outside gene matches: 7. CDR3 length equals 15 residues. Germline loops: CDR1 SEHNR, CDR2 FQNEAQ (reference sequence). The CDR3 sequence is CASSGWDSPNTEAFF. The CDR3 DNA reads TGTGCCAGCAGCGGATGGGACAGTCCGAACACTGAAGCTTTCTTT.

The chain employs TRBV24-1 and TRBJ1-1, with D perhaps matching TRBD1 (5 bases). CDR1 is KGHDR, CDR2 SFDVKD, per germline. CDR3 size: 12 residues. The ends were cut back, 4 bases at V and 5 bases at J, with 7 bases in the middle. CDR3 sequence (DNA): TGTGCCACCAGTGAGGGGGGAACTGAAGCTTTCTTT. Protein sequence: CATSEGGTEAFF.

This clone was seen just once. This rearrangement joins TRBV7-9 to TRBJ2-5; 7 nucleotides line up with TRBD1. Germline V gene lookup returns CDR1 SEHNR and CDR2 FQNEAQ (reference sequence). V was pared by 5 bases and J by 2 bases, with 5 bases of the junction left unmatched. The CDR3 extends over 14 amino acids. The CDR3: CASSPKTGQETQYF. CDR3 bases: TGTGCCAGCAGCCCTAAGACAGGGCAAGAGACCCAGTACTTC.

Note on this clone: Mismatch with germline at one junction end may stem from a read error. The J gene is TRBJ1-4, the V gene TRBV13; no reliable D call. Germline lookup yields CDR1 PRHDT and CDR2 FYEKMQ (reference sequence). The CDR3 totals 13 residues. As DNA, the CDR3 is TGTGCCAGCAGCTTACGAGGGAGAACGACTTACATTTTT. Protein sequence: CASSLRGRTTYIF. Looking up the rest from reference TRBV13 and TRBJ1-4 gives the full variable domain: AAGVIQSPRHLIKEKRETATLKCYPIPRHDTVYWYQQGPGQDPQFLISFYEKMQSDKGSIPDRFSAQQFSDYHSELNMSSLELGDSALYFCASSLRGRTTYIFGSGTQLSVL.

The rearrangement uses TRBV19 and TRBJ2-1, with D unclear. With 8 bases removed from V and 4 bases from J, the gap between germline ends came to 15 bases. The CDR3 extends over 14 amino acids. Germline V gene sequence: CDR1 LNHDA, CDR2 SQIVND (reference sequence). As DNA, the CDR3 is TGTGCCAGTGCCCTTCAAACCGGGTACAATGAGCAGTTCTTC. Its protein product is CASALQTGYNEQFF.

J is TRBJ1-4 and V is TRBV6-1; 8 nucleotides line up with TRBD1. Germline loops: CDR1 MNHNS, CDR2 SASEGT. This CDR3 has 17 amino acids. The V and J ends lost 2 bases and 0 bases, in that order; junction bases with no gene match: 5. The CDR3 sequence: CASSESPGQATNEKLFF. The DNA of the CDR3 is TGTGCCAGCAGTGAATCCCCGGGACAGGCAACTAATGAAAAACTGTTTTTT.